Below, one TCR beta chain is given with its context. Its antigen is currently unknown. The trim removed 1 base at V and 1 base at J, leaving 11 bases unmatched. Looked up from germline, CDR1 is LGHNA and CDR2 is YNFKEQ. This CDR3 has 18 amino acids. The sample is drawn from a study of OX40 agonist ivuxolimab in advanced cancers. Study-wide findings and caveats: Normalized expansion of T-cell clones was also low for some nonresponders.

Sequenced by immunoSEQ multiplex PCR; TCRdb stores in-frame clones only, minus some. The sample has about 150,000 clones, around nine tenths seen once. V gene TRBV4-2 combines with J gene TRBJ2-7, with 9 bases lining up with TRBD2. The material was CD4+ or CD8+ T cells sorted from blood, obtained in a trial of the OX40 agonist ivuxolimab. The receptor comes from an adult with an advanced solid tumor such as melanoma, head and neck, liver or kidney cancer. The CDR3 sequence: CASSQAPGSSGGSYEQYF. DNA for the CDR3: TGTGCCAGCAGCCAAGCCCCGGGCAGTAGCGGGGGATCCTACGAGCAGTACTTC.